There are a few counts of the clone carrying this T cell receptor beta chain. Its antigen is still unknown. This entry comes from a study of CD8 T cells in ankylosing spondylitis. The V end lost 3 bases, the J end lost 2 bases, and 8 bases lay between the germline ends. The CDR3 has 13 residues. Findings of the study overall: The authors found the disease-linked clones to be CD8+ and relatively rare in peripheral blood.

From the 5' RACE reads, TCRdb called clonotypes with MiXCR, one entry per CDR3 protein. The sample carries 50,000 to 75,000 distinct CDR3 sequences, around 6.4% recorded once. The sequence came from a male donor with ankylosing spondylitis. The chain uses TRBV12-3 or TRBV12-4 and TRBJ2-7; D ambiguous. The material sequenced was synovial fluid, either unsorted or a sorted T cell fraction (not recorded which). This CDR3 is CASSLQLPYEQYF. The CDR3 DNA reads TGTGCCAGCAGTTTGCAGTTACCCTACGAGCAGTACTTC.